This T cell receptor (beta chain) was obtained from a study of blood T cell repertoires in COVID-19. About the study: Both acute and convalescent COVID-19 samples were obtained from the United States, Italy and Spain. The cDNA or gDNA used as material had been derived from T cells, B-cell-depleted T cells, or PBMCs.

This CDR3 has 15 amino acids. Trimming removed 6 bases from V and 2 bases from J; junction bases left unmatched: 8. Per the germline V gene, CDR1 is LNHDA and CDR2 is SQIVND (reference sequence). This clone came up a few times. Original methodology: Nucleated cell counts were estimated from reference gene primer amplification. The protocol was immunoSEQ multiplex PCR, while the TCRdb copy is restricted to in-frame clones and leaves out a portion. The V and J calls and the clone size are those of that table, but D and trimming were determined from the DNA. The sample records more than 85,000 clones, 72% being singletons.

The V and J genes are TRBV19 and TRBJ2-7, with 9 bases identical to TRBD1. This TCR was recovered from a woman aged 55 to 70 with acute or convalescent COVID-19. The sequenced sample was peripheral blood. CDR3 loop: CASRTGQGSAYEQYF. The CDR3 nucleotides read TGTGCCAGTAGAACAGGACAGGGGTCAGCCTACGAGCAGTACTTC.